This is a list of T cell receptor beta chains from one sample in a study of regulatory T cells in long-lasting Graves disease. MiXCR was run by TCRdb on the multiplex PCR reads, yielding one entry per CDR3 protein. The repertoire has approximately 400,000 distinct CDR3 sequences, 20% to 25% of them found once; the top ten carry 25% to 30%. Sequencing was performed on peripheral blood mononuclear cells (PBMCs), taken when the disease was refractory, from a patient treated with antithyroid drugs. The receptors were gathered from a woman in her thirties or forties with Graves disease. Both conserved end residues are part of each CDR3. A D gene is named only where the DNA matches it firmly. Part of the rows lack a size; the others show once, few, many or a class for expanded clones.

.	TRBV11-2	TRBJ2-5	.	CAGSYTLDYRETQYF	TGTGCCGGCAGCTATACCCTGGACTATCGGGAGACCCAGTACTTC
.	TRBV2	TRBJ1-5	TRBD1	CASSQLGQGVQPQHF	TGCGCCAGCAGCCAATTAGGACAGGGTGTACAGCCCCAGCATTTT
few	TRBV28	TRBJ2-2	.	CASSRQGGFEVTGELFF	TGTGCCAGCAGTCGGCAGGGGGGGTTTGAAGTTACCGGGGAGCTGTTTTTT
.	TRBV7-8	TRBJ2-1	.	CASSFLVSSYNEQFF	TGTGCCAGCAGCTTCCTCGTGAGCTCCTACAATGAGCAGTTCTTC
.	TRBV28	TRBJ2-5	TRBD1	CASRTTGLETQYF	TGTGCCAGCAGAACGACAGGGCTAGAGACCCAGTACTTC
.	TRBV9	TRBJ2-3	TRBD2	CASSAGTSLDTQYF	TGTGCCAGCAGCGCCGGGACTAGCTTAGATACGCAGTATTTT
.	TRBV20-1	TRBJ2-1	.	CSASIAGYYNEQFF	TGCAGTGCTAGTATCGCGGGATACTACAATGAGCAGTTCTTC
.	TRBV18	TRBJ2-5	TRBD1	CTSSPRDRKETQYF	TGTACCAGCTCACCCCGGGACAGAAAAGAGACCCAGTACTTC
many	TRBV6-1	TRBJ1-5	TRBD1	CASSTTGDLNQPQHF	TGTGCCAGCAGCACGACAGGGGACCTCAATCAGCCCCAGCATTTT
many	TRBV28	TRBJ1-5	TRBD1	CASSLQDRVGQPQHF	TGTGCCAGCAGTTTACAAGACAGGGTAGGACAGCCCCAGCATTTT
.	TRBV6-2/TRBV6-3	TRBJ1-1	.	CASSYSMGGGAFF	TGTGCCAGCAGTTACTCGATGGGGGGGGGGGCTTTCTTT
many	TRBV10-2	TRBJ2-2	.	CASARKVKDTGELFF	TGCGCCAGCGCCCGAAAGGTGAAAGACACCGGGGAGCTGTTTTTT
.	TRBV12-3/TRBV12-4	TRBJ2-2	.	CASTRRGSGELFF	TGTGCCAGCACCCGAAGGGGGTCCGGGGAGCTGTTTTTT
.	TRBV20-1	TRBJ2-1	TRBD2	CSAREPTSGRIDEQFF	TGCAGTGCTAGAGAGCCGACTAGCGGGAGAATCGATGAGCAGTTCTTC
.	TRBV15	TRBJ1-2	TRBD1	CATSSGAGTGHGHTF	TGTGCCACCAGCAGTGGAGCCGGGACAGGGCACGGCCACACCTTC
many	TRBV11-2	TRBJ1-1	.	CASSLIFQRAFF	TGTGCCAGCAGCTTAATTTTCCAAAGGGCTTTCTTT
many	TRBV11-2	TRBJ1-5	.	CASSLGGLRQPQHF	TGTGCCAGCAGCTTAGGCGGGTTAAGGCAGCCCCAGCATTTT
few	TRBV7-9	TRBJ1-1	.	CASSLGRGYEAFF	TGTGCCAGCAGCTTAGGACGAGGTTATGAAGCTTTCTTT
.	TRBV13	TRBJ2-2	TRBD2	CASRETGTITGELFF	TGTGCCAGCAGGGAGACCGGGACTATCACCGGGGAGCTGTTTTTT
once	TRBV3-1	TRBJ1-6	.	CASSQDGTHHYNSPLHF	TGTGCCAGCAGCCAAGATGGGACACACCACTATAATTCACCCCTCCACTTT
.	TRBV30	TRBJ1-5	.	CAWSSQPMQPQHF	TGTGCCTGGAGTAGTCAACCGATGCAGCCCCAGCATTTT
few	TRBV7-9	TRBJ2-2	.	CAGRTWNTGELFF	TGTGCCGGTCGGACCTGGAACACCGGGGAGCTGTTTTTT
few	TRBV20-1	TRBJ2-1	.	CSAAMDRSSYNEQFF	TGCAGTGCAGCCATGGACCGCAGCTCCTACAATGAGCAGTTCTTC
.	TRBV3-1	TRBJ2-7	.	CASSPGATRYEQYF	TGTGCCAGCAGCCCGGGAGCGACTAGGTACGAGCAGTACTTC
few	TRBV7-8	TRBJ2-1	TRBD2	CASSSSAGYNEQFF	TGTGCCAGCAGCTCCTCAGCGGGGTACAATGAGCAGTTCTTC
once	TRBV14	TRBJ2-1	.	CASSQVLLSGTRGINEQFF	TGTGCCAGCAGCCAAGTTCTATTATCCGGGACAAGAGGTATCAATGAGCAGTTCTTC
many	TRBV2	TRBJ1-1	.	CASSLTTEAFF	TGTGCCAGCAGTCTAACGACTGAAGCTTTCTTT
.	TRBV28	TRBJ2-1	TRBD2	CASSSTGTSGSGDEQFF	TGTGCCAGCAGTTCGACCGGGACTAGCGGGAGTGGCGATGAGCAGTTCTTC
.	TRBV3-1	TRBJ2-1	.	CASSLRLLSYNEQFF	TGTGCCAGCAGCCTTCGGCTCCTCTCCTACAATGAGCAGTTCTTC
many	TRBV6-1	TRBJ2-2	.	CASTRGFDTGELFF	TGTGCCAGCACCCGGGGGTTCGACACCGGGGAGCTGTTTTTT
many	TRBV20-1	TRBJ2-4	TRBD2	CSARERLAGKKNIQYF	TGCAGTGCTAGAGAGCGACTAGCGGGGAAAAAAAACATTCAGTACTTC